The entry that follows covers one T cell receptor beta chain sequence. This sample stems from a study of T cell changes during pregnancy in multiple sclerosis. The germline CDR1 and CDR2 sequences are SGDLS and YYNGEE. The V end was cut by 0 bases, the J end by 7 bases, with 7 bases between. The CDR3 covers 12 residues. The table came from immunoSEQ multiplex PCR; TCRdb's copy has only in-frame clones and leaves some out. The table includes about 59,000 clones, approximately 90% detected once. The input for sequencing was peripheral blood, taken in the third trimester of pregnancy. This chain joins TRBV9 and TRBJ1-2; D not resolved. The receptor comes from a female donor in good health, enrolled as a control in a pregnancy study. The CDR3 DNA reads TGTGCCAGCAGCGTAGTTCGCGGTGGCTACACCTTC. Protein product: CASSVVRGGYTF.